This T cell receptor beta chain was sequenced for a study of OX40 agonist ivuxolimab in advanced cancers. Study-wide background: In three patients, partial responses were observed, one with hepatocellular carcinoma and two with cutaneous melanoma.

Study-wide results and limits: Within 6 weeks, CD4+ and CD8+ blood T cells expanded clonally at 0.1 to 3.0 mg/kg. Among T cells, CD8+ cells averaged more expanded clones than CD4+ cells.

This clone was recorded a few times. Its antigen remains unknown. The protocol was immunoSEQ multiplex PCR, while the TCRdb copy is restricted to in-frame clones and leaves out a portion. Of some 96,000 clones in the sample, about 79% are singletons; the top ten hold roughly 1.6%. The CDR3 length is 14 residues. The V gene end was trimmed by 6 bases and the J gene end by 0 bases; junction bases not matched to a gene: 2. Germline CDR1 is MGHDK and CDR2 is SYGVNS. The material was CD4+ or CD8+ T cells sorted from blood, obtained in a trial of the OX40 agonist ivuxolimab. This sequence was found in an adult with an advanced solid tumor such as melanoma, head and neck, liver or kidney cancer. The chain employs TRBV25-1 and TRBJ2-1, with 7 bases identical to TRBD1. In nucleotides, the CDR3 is TGTGCCAGCAGGACAGGGAGCTCCTACAATGAGCAGTTCTTC. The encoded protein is CASRTGSSYNEQFF.